The rows below give T cell receptor beta chains drawn from one sample of a study of tumor-infiltrating lymphocytes in primary liver carcinoma. TCRdb ran MiXCR on the multiplex PCR reads and lists one entry per CDR3 protein. The repertoire consists of fewer than 350,000 distinct CDR3 sequences, with 65% occurring once and the leading ten covering roughly 9%. The sample was peripheral blood. All receptors come from a man aged 40-55 years with primary liver carcinoma and hepatitis B virus infection. The CDR3 runs from the conserved cysteine through the conserved F or W. A D gene is named only where the DNA matches it firmly. Not all rows give a size; the values are once, few, many and, for expanded clones, a class.

CDR3aa	CDR3nt	v_gene	abundance	d_gene	j_gene	len
CASSLVGDGNTIYF	TGTGCCAGCAGCTTAGTTGGAGACGGAAACACCATATATTTT	TRBV7-2	once	NA	TRBJ1-3	14
CASSFNPGSGYEQYF	TGCGCCAGCAGTTTTAACCCGGGGAGCGGGTACGAGCAGTACTTC	TRBV5-1	NA	NA	TRBJ2-7	15
CASSQEGIGKKLFF	TGCGCCAGCAGCCAAGAAGGCATTGGGAAGAAACTGTTTTTT	TRBV4-1	many	NA	TRBJ1-4	14
CASSPGGYEQYF	TGTGCCAGCAGTCCCGGGGGCTACGAGCAGTACTTC	TRBV11-2	medium-sized	NA	TRBJ2-7	12
CASSLGRTYTQYF	TGTGCCAGCAGCTTAGGACGCACATATACGCAGTATTTT	TRBV11-1	NA	NA	TRBJ2-3	13
CASSYSMFASGRNNEQFF	TGTGCCAGCAGTTACTCGATGTTTGCTAGCGGTAGGAACAATGAGCAGTTCTTC	TRBV6-2/TRBV6-3	many	TRBD2	TRBJ2-1	18
CASSTMRQPDTQYF	TGTGCCAGCAGTACCATGCGTCAGCCAGATACGCAGTATTTT	TRBV11-2	NA	NA	TRBJ2-3	14
CASSQDGGDRNYGYTF	TGTGCCAGCAGCCAAGATGGGGGGGACCGGAACTATGGCTACACCTTC	TRBV4-2	many	NA	TRBJ1-2	16
CASSSGVGYGYTF	TGTGCCAGCTCATCTGGGGTTGGCTATGGCTACACCTTC	TRBV18	NA	NA	TRBJ1-2	13
CASTGLDTYEQYF	TGTGCCAGCACGGGACTAGACACCTACGAGCAGTACTTC	TRBV7-8	many	TRBD2	TRBJ2-7	13
CASILELRGSAFF	TGTGCCAGCATCTTAGAACTACGCGGCTCAGCTTTCTTT	TRBV11-2	NA	NA	TRBJ1-1	13
CASSSRTRRLYGEQYF	TGTGCCAGCAGTTCCAGGACTAGAAGGCTATATGGCGAGCAGTACTTC	TRBV12-3/TRBV12-4	many	TRBD2	TRBJ2-7	16
CASSHDPPGLAGDEQYF	TGTGCCAGCAGCCACGATCCACCGGGACTAGCGGGCGACGAGCAGTACTTC	TRBV14	NA	TRBD2	TRBJ2-7	17
CAIGQETQYF	TGTGCCATCGGACAAGAGACCCAGTACTTC	TRBV10-3	many	NA	TRBJ2-5	10
CASSSSRIYNEQFF	TGTGCCAGCAGCTCCAGCCGCATCTACAATGAGCAGTTCTTC	TRBV11-1	medium-sized	NA	TRBJ2-1	14
CASSPVVAGGPYKQYF	TGTGCCAGCAGTCCGGTGGTAGCGGGAGGGCCTTACAAGCAGTACTTC	TRBV6-5	once	TRBD2	TRBJ2-7	16
CVSSPDRFGTQHF	TGTGTCAGCAGTCCCGACAGGTTCGGGACCCAGCACTTC	TRBV12-3/TRBV12-4	NA	NA	TRBJ2-5	13
CTSSLQGAGANVLTF	TGTACCAGCAGCTTACAAGGGGCCGGGGCCAACGTCCTGACTTTC	TRBV11-2	NA	NA	TRBJ2-6	15
CASSFAPTTGVGEQFF	TGTGCCAGCAGTTTCGCCCCCACGACAGGGGTTGGTGAGCAGTTCTTC	TRBV6-5	many	TRBD1	TRBJ2-1	16
CASSRDGEETQYF	TGCGCCAGCAGCCGGGACGGGGAGGAGACCCAGTACTTC	TRBV11-3	NA	NA	TRBJ2-5	13
CASSYSDTGTGGGTSTDTQYF	TGTGCCAGCAGTTACTCAGACACAGGGACTGGCGGAGGGACTAGTACAGATACGCAGTATTTT	TRBV6-6	once	TRBD2	TRBJ2-3	21
CASSKNTVNKQYF	TGTGCCAGCAGCAAAAATACGGTAAACAAGCAGTACTTC	TRBV12-3/TRBV12-4	once	NA	TRBJ2-7	13
CASTPGTKEHEQYF	TGTGCCAGCACCCCCGGGACAAAAGAACACGAGCAGTACTTC	TRBV12-3/TRBV12-4	NA	NA	TRBJ2-7	14
CASSPQQGTDTQYF	TGTGCCAGCAGCCCCCAGCAGGGAACAGATACGCAGTATTTT	TRBV5-4	many	NA	TRBJ2-3	14